The 27 T cell receptor beta chains listed next were all sequenced from one sample in a study of cytomegalovirus exposure and HLA in healthy donors (dated by TCRdb to 2015 to 2018). The library was made by the immunoSEQ multiplex PCR assay. TCRdb provides this immuneACCESS table in a form limited to in-frame rearrangements. Some clones are lacking; in checked studies, under half of them reflect an unresolved V gene, and why the rest are absent is not known. For this sample the table gives 250,000 to 350,000 clones, of which approximately 86% were detected only once. In total, the top ten clones hold around 0.88% of the sample. Sequencing input: PBMCs. The receptors were sampled from a man between 25 and 39 years old in good health and CMV-seronegative.

The V gene is TRBV12-5, the J gene TRBJ2-5; D unresolved. The germline V and J ends were trimmed by 5 bases and 0 bases, with 7 bases remaining between them. CDR1 and CDR2 (germline): LGHNT, FRNRAP. The CDR3 runs to 13 residues. In DNA, the CDR3 is TGTGCTAGTGGTCCCGTGTACCAAGAGACCCAGTACTTC. This codes for CASGPVYQETQYF.

The chain links TRBV19 to TRBJ1-2; TRBD1 matches at 8 bases. V lost 3 bases and J lost 8; bases outside the gene matches: 8. Germline CDR1 and CDR2: LNHDA and SQIVND (reference sequence). The CDR3 covers 14 residues. CDR3 region: CASSITGQGRGYTF. CDR3 coding DNA: TGTGCCAGTAGTATCACAGGACAGGGTCGAGGCTACACCTTC.

The chain is built from TRBV6-1 and TRBJ2-7; TRBD1 aligns across 7 bases. CDR3 length: 14 residues. With V trimmed by 1 base and J by 1 base, 1 base remained unmatched. Germline loops: CDR1 MNHNS, CDR2 SASEGT. Written as DNA, the CDR3 is TGTGCCAGCAGTGAAGGACAGGGATCCTACGAGCAGTACTTC. Amino acids: CASSEGQGSYEQYF.

Only a few counts were recorded for this clone. The V call is TRBV7-2, the J call TRBJ1-2, with D possibly TRBD1 on 5 matching bases. V was trimmed by 3 bases and J by 3 bases, leaving 11 bases between them. There are 14 residues in the CDR3. Germline V gene data show CDR1 as SGHTA and CDR2 as FQGNSA. This CDR3 is CASSFGGYYYGYTF. For the CDR3, the DNA is TGTGCCAGCAGCTTCGGGGGGTACTACTATGGCTACACCTTC.

V is TRBV15 and J is TRBJ1-5; a weak D match, TRBD1 (6 bases). The CDR3 totals 14 residues. CDR1 and CDR2 from the germline V gene are LNHNV and YYDKDF (reference sequence). V lost 5 bases, J lost 5 bases, and 13 bases lay in between. CDR3 region: CATSFRGVDQPQHF. In nucleotides, the CDR3 is TGTGCCACCAGCTTCAGGGGAGTGGATCAGCCCCAGCATTTT.

CDR3 loop: CASSFTQSYNSPLHF. The CDR3 DNA reads TGTGCCAGCAGCTTTACTCAATCCTATAATTCACCCCTCCACTTT. The V and J genes are TRBV13 and TRBJ1-6; D not certain. CDR1 and CDR2 from the germline V gene are PRHDT and FYEKMQ (reference sequence). Trimming left V 3 bases short and J 1 base short, with 7 bases between. The CDR3 consists of 15 residues.

This clone has only a few counts. The genes are TRBV2 and TRBJ1-2; D unclear. Trimming shortened V by 7 bases and J by 8 bases, and 14 bases separated the two germline ends. Germline V lookup: CDR1 SNHLY, CDR2 FYNNEI. CDR3 length: 12 amino acids. CDR3 residues: CASKVVQRGYTF. Written as DNA, the CDR3 is TGTGCCAGCAAGGTGGTCCAGAGGGGCTACACCTTC. Looking up the rest from reference TRBV2 and TRBJ1-2 gives the full variable domain: EPEVTQTPSHQVTQMGQEVILRCVPISNHLYFYWYRQILGQKVEFLVSFYNNEISEKSEIFDDQFSVERPDGSNFTLKIRSTKLEDSAMYFCASKVVQRGYTFGSGTRLTVV.

This clone was seen a few times. This chain joins TRBV6-4 and TRBJ2-2; 9 bases fit TRBD2. The length of the CDR3 is 15 residues. Germline V gives CDR1 MRHNA, CDR2 SNTAGT. Trimming cost V 0 bases and J 6 bases; bases outside gene matches: 2. The CDR3 DNA reads TGTGCCAGCAGTGACTCTCGACTAGCGGCCGGGGAGCTGTTTTTT. Its protein is CASSDSRLAAGELFF.

The chain couples TRBV25-1 to TRBJ2-7, with no clear D. This CDR3 contains 14 residues. Germline CDR1 is MGHDK and CDR2 is SYGVNS. The V end lost 1 base, the J end lost 3 bases, and 10 bases lay between the germline ends. CDR3 DNA sequence: TGTGCCAGCAGTGAATCTGTTGGGCTCTACGAGCAGTACTTC. Encoded protein: CASSESVGLYEQYF.

V usage is TRBV7-9 and J usage is TRBJ1-3; D possibly corresponds to TRBD1 (5 bases). V lost 5 bases and J 8 bases, leaving 19 bases between the germline ends. This CDR3 contains 15 residues. The germline CDR1 and CDR2 sequences are SEHNR and FQNEAQ (reference sequence). CDR3 sequence: CASSPGQTPLHTIYF. CDR3 bases: TGTGCCAGCAGCCCAGGACAAACCCCTCTGCACACCATATATTTT.

The chain couples TRBV10-3 to TRBJ1-5; 10 nucleotides align to TRBD1. This CDR3 is 14 amino acids long. Germline lookup yields CDR1 ENHRY and CDR2 SYGVKD. With 6 bases clipped from V and 7 bases from J, the junction kept 6 bases outside the gene matches. The CDR3 sequence is CAISGTGVGQPQHF. The CDR3, as DNA: TGTGCCATCAGCGGGACAGGGGTTGGCCAGCCCCAGCATTTT.

This clone was found once. V is TRBV29-1 and J is TRBJ2-1, with D tentatively TRBD2 (6 bases). The ends were cut back, 7 bases at V and 3 bases at J, with 13 bases in the middle. CDR1 SQVTM and CDR2 ANQGSEA come from the germline V gene. The CDR3 length is 13 residues. This CDR3 reads CSGRTNNYNEQFF. The CDR3 DNA follows: TGCAGCGGTAGGACTAACAACTACAATGAGCAGTTCTTC.

The chain couples TRBV19 to TRBJ2-7, with TRBD1 matching over 9 bases. This CDR3 has 16 residues. V shed 5 bases and J 6 bases; nucleotides not matched to a gene: 14. Germline CDR1 LNHDA, CDR2 SQIVND (reference sequence). CDR3 amino acids: CASSVKTGTGIGEQYF. In DNA form, the CDR3 reads TGTGCCAGTAGTGTTAAAACCGGGACAGGGATAGGCGAGCAGTACTTC.

The rearrangement links TRBV4-1 to TRBJ1-1; the match to TRBD1 covers 7 bases. The CDR3 is made up of 16 amino acids. After removal of 2 bases from V and 0 bases from J, the junction contained 6 bases not matched to a gene. Germline V gene data show CDR1 as MGHRA and CDR2 as YSYEKL. The CDR3 region is CASSQSVGQLNTEAFF. In nucleotides, the CDR3 is TGCGCCAGCAGCCAATCCGTGGGACAGCTGAACACTGAAGCTTTCTTT.

V usage is TRBV6-1 and J usage is TRBJ1-2; D gene uncertain. The CDR3 loop spans 15 amino acids. The ends were cut back, 4 bases at V and 4 bases at J, with 16 bases in the middle. Germline V lookup: CDR1 MNHNS, CDR2 SASEGT. CDR3 nucleotides: TGTGCCAGCAGTGCACAACCGGGGAGCTTCTATGGCTACACCTTC. The encoded protein is CASSAQPGSFYGYTF.

V gene TRBV7-2 combines with J gene TRBJ2-1, with TRBD2 matching over 15 bases. With V trimmed by 5 bases and J by 2 bases, 4 bases remained unmatched. This CDR3 is built from 17 residues. The germline CDR1 and CDR2 sequences are SGHTA and FQGNSA. The CDR3 region is CASSPRTSGGAYNEQFF. For the CDR3, the DNA is TGTGCCAGCAGCCCCCGGACTAGCGGGGGGGCCTACAATGAGCAGTTCTTC. The whole variable domain, remainder taken from reference TRBV7-2 and TRBJ2-1, is GAGVSQSPSNKVTEKGKDVELRCDPISGHTALYWYRQSLGQGLEFLIYFQGNSAPDKSGLPSDRFSAERTGGSVSTLTIQRTQQEDSAVYLCASSPRTSGGAYNEQFFGPGTRLTVL.

For this clone: Distinct nucleotide sequences in the sample also encode this CDR3. The chain combines TRBV6-6 with TRBJ2-7, with no clear D. The V gene's germline CDR1 is MNHNY and CDR2 SVGAGI (reference sequence). The CDR3 contains 14 residues. Trimming removed 0 bases from V and 1 base from J, with 7 bases in between. The CDR3 loop is CASSYSGSSYEQYF. The CDR3 DNA reads as TGTGCCAGCAGTTACTCGGGCAGTTCCTACGAGCAGTACTTC.

This chain links TRBV4-1 with TRBJ1-2; 7 bases are shared with TRBD1. The V gene's germline CDR1 is MGHRA and CDR2 YSYEKL. V lost 3 bases to trimming and J lost 5 bases; unmatched junction nucleotides: 6. There are 14 residues in the CDR3. The CDR3 is CASSQVTGWYGYTF. CDR3 DNA sequence: TGCGCCAGCAGCCAGGTGACAGGGTGGTATGGCTACACCTTC.

As concerns this clone: One end of the junction does not line up with germline, which may come from a read error. The chain carries TRBV5-1 and TRBJ1-5, with D possibly being TRBD1 (5 bases). From germline, CDR1 is SGHRS and CDR2 YFSETQ. The CDR3 contains 15 residues. CDR3 in amino acids: CASSFRQLINQPQHF. The CDR3 DNA follows: TGTGCCAGCAGCTTTCGACAGTTAATCAATCAGCCCCAGCATTTT.

The gene calls are TRBV6-5 and TRBJ1-2, with 11 bases aligning to TRBD1. Germline V gene sequence: CDR1 MNHEY, CDR2 SVGAGI. There are 13 residues in the CDR3. The J segment lost 7 bases and the V segment lost 6 bases, leaving 4 bases of the junction unmatched. In nucleotides, the CDR3 is TGTGCCAGCAGAAGGGACAGGGGGATTGGCTACACCTTC. Residues: CASRRDRGIGYTF.

This sequence joins TRBV6-5 and TRBJ2-5, with 8 bases fitting TRBD2. CDR1 and CDR2 (germline): MNHEY, SVGAGI. Trimming took 8 bases from V and 4 from J; bases not matched to a gene: 3. The CDR3 runs 12 residues. The CDR3 spells CASSGGRETQYF. DNA of the CDR3: TGTGCCAGCTCGGGGGGGCGAGAGACCCAGTACTTC.

In this sample, this clone turned up a few times. V gene TRBV10-3 combines with J gene TRBJ1-6, with 7 bases lining up with TRBD1. Germline loops: CDR1 ENHRY, CDR2 SYGVKD. V gave up 2 bases and J gave up 9 bases; unmatched junction bases: 10. This CDR3 spans 16 amino acids. The CDR3 DNA follows: TGTGCCATCAGTGAGACAGGGGACTTGGGCAGTTCACCCCTCCACTTT. This sequence encodes CAISETGDLGSSPLHF.

The rearrangement links TRBV9 to TRBJ2-1; 10 bases are a match to TRBD2. The V gene's germline CDR1 is SGDLS and CDR2 YYNGEE. This CDR3 is 17 amino acids long. The J segment lost 8 bases and the V segment lost 1 base, leaving 12 bases of the junction unmatched. CDR3 nucleotides: TGTGCCAGCAGCGTATTAGCGGGGGGTACTTACGTCGATGAGCAGTTCTTC. It codes for CASSVLAGGTYVDEQFF.

The chain is built from TRBV11-2 and TRBJ2-3, with a possible D match to TRBD1 (6 bases). Trimming removed 2 bases at V and 6 bases at J, with 15 bases between. This CDR3 is built from 15 residues. Germline CDR1 and CDR2: SGHAT and FQNNGV. The CDR3 nucleotides are TGTGCCAGCAGCTTACGAGGGGGTCGTTGGGATACGCAGTATTTT. Protein sequence: CASSLRGGRWDTQYF. The whole variable domain, remainder taken from reference TRBV11-2 and TRBJ2-3, is EAGVAQSPRYKIIEKRQSVAFWCNPISGHATLYWYQQILGQGPKLLIQFQNNGVVDDSQLPKDRFSAERLKGVDSTLKIQPAKLEDSAVYLCASSLRGGRWDTQYFGPGTRLTVL.

The rearrangement links TRBV2 to TRBJ2-7, with 7 positions matching TRBD1. The CDR3 sequence is 13 residues long. The V gene's germline CDR1 is SNHLY and CDR2 FYNNEI. The V segment lost 7 bases and the J segment 6 bases; nucleotides outside the gene matches: 9. CDR3 sequence reads: CASIKEQGFEQYF. CDR3 coding DNA: TGTGCCAGCATTAAAGAACAGGGGTTCGAGCAGTACTTC.

The genes are TRBV11-2 and TRBJ1-1, with 7 bases that match TRBD1. V shed 1 base, J shed 1 base, and the junction held 12 bases outside the gene matches. Germline lookup yields CDR1 SGHAT and CDR2 FQNNGV. This CDR3 has 18 residues. CDR3 sequence reads: CASSLADTRQGPNTEAFF. The CDR3 DNA follows: TGTGCCAGCAGCTTAGCAGACACAAGACAGGGACCGAACACTGAAGCTTTCTTT.

The chain uses TRBV5-5 and TRBJ2-3; tentatively, D is TRBD1 (6 bases). This CDR3 is 14 amino acids long. V was shortened by 2 bases and J by 4 bases, with 11 bases between the two germline ends. Germline V gene lookup returns CDR1 SGHKS and CDR2 YYEKEE (reference sequence). CDR3 nucleotides: TGTGCCAGCAGCTTTTTTGGGGGCTCAGATACGCAGTATTTT. Its protein product is CASSFFGGSDTQYF.